The TCR beta chain under discussion was sequenced for a study of CXCR3-negative and CXCR3-positive naive CD8 T cells. UMI-labeled TRB cDNA libraries were prepared by 5' RACE. TCRdb processed the 5' RACE reads again and assigns one entry to each CDR3 protein, with no DNA. Here the sample table reports 75,000 to 100,000 distinct CDR3 sequences. This CDR3 is 18 amino acids long. CDR1 and CDR2 (germline): SGHDN, FVKESK. Regarding this clonotype: Its antigen is currently unknown.

Regarding the study as a whole: Hydrophobicity was higher for TRB CDR3s found in CXCR3-positive naive cells than in CXCR3-negative naive cells.

Sequencing input: naive CXCR3+ CD8+ T cells from blood. This sample's subset: CD45RO-CCR7+CD27+CD95- naive CD8+ T cells expressing CXCR3 (TNR3+). The J gene is TRBJ1-2, the V gene TRBV14; the TRBD1 assignment by TCRdb is unverifiable without DNA. The clonotype originates from a human donor in good health. Some clones in this sample may be carry-over from other donors' samples. The CDR3 reads CASSPSEDRRGRGYGYTF.